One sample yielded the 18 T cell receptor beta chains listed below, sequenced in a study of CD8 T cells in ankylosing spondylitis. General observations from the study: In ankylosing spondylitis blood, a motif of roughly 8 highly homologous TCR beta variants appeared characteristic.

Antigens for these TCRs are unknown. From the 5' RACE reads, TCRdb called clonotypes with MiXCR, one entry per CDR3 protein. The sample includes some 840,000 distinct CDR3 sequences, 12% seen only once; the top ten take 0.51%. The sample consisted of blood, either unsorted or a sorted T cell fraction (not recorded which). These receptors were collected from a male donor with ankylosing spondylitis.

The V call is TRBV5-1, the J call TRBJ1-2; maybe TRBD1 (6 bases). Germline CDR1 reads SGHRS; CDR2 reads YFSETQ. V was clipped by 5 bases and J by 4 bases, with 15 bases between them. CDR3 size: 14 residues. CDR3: CASRGTGHSYGYTF. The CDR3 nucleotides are TGCGCCAGCAGGGGAACAGGGCATAGCTATGGCTACACCTTC.

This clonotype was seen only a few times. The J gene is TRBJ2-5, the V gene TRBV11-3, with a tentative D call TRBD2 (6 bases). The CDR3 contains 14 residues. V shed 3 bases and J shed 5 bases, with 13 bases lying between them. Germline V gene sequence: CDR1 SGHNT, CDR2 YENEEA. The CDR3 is CASSLGYGGETQYF. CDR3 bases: TGTGCCAGCAGCTTGGGGTACGGAGGGGAGACCCAGTACTTC. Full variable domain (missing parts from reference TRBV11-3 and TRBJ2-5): EAGVVQSPRYKIIEKKQPVAFWCNPISGHNTLYWYLQNLGQGPELLIRYENEEAVDDSQLPKDRFSAERLKGVDSTLKIQPAELGDSAVYLCASSLGYGGETQYFGPGTRLLVL.

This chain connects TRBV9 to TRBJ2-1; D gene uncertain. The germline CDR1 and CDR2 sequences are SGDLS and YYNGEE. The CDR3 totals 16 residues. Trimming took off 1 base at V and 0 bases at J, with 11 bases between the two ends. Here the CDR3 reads CASSVTSASSYNEQFF. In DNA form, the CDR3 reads TGTGCCAGCAGCGTAACCTCCGCCAGCTCCTACAATGAGCAGTTCTTC.

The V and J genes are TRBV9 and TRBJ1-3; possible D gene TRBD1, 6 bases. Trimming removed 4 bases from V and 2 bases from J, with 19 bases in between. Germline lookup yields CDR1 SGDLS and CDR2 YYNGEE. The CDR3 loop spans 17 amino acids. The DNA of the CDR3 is TGTGCCAGCAGCCATTCAGGACAGCTGGCTGCTGGAAACACCATATATTTT. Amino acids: CASSHSGQLAAGNTIYF.

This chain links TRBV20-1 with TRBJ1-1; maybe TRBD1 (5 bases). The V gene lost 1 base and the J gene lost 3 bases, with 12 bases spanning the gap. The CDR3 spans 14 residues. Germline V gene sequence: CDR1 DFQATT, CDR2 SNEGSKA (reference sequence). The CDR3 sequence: CSARALDRDTEAFF. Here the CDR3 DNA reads TGCAGTGCTAGAGCTTTAGACAGAGACACTGAAGCTTTCTTT.

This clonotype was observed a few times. The DNA of the CDR3 is TGTGCCAGCACCCATATGGGGACAGGGAGTTGGTACGAGCAGTACTTC. It encodes CASTHMGTGSWYEQYF. The gene calls are TRBV6-2 or TRBV6-3 and TRBJ2-7; 9 bases are shared with TRBD1. With V trimmed by 7 bases and J by 4 bases, 14 bases remained unmatched. The CDR3 consists of 16 residues. The V gene's germline CDR1 is MNHEY and CDR2 SVGEGT.

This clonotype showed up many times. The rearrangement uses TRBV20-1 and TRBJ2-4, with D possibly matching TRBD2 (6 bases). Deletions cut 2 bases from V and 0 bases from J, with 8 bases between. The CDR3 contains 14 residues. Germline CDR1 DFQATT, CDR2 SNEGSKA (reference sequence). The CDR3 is CSARPGLAKNIQYF. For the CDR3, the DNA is TGCAGTGCTAGACCGGGACTAGCCAAAAACATTCAGTACTTC.

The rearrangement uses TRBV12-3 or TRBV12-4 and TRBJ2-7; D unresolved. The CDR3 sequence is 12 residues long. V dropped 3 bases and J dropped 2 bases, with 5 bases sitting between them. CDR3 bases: TGTGCCAGCAGTTTCCTCACCTACGAGCAGTACTTC. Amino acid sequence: CASSFLTYEQYF.

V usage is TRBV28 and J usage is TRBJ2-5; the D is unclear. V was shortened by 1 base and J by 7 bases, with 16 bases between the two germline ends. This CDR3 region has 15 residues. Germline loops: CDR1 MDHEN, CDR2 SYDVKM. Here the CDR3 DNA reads TGTGCCAGCAGTTTATTCCGCTTGAGCGCAGGGACCCAGTACTTC. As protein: CASSLFRLSAGTQYF.

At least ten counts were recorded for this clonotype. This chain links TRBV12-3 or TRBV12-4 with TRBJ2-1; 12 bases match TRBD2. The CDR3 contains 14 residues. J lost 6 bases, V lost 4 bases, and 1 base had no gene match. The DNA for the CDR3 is TGTGCCAGCAGTTCTAGCGGGAGGGTCAATGAGCAGTTCTTC. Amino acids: CASSSSGRVNEQFF.

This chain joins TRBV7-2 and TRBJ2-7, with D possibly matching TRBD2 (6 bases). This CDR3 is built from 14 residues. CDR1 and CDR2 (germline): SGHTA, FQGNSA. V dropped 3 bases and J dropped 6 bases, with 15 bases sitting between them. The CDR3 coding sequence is TGTGCCAGCAGCTTCATGTGGCAGGGAGGCGAGCAGTACTTC. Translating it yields CASSFMWQGGEQYF.

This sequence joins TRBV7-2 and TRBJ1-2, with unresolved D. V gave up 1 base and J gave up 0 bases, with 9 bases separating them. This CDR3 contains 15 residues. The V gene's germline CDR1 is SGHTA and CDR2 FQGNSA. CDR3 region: CASSLVPDPNYGYTF. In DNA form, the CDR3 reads TGTGCCAGCAGCTTAGTTCCGGACCCTAACTATGGCTACACCTTC.

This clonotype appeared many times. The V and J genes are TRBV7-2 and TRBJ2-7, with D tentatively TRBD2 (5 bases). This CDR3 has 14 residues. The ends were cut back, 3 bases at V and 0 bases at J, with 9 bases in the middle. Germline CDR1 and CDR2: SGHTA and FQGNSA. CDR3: CASSFDYSSYEQYF. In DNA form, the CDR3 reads TGTGCCAGCAGCTTTGACTATAGCTCCTACGAGCAGTACTTC.

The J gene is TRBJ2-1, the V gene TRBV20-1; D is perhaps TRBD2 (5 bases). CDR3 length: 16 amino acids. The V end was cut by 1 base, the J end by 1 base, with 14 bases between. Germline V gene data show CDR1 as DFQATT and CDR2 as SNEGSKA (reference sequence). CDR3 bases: TGCAGTGCTAGAGCTACGAGGGATTGGTCCTACAATGAGCAGTTCTTC. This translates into CSARATRDWSYNEQFF.

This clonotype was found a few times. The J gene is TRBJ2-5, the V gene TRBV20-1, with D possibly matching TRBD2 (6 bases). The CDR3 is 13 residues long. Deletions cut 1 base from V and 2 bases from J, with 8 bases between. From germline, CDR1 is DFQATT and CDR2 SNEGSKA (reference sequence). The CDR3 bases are TGCAGTGCTAGAGTGGGGAGGCAAGAGACCCAGTACTTC. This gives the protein CSARVGRQETQYF.

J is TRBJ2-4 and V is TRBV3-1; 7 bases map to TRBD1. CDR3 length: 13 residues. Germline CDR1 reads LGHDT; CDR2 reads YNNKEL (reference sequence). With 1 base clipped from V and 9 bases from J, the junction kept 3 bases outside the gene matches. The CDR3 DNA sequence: TGTGCCAGCAGCCAAGGAGGGGGCGGCATTCAGTACTTC. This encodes CASSQGGGGIQYF.

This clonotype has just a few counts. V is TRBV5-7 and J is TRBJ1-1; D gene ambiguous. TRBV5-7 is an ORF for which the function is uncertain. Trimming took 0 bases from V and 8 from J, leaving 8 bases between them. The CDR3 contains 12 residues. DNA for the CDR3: TGTGCCAGCAGCTTGGAAGGGATAGAAGCTTTCTTT. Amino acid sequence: CASSLEGIEAFF.

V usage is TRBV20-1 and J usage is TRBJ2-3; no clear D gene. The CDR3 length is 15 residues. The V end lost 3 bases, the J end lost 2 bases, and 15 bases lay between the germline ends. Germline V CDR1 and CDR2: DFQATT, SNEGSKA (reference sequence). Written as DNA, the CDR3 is TGCAGTGCTAGTCGTTGGGCAGCTCTCACAGATACGCAGTATTTT. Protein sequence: CSASRWAALTDTQYF.